These T cell receptor beta chains were read from a single sample in a study of blood T cell repertoires in COVID-19. Profiled with immunoSEQ multiplex PCR; TCRdb holds only in-frame clones, not every one. This sample yields about 63,000 clones, of which under 90% are seen a single time; less than 15% belongs to the top ten. Sequencing was performed on peripheral blood. These receptors all come from a human donor in a cohort sampled during active COVID-19. Each CDR3 is given with its conserved first and last residue. The D gene is left open where the match is weak. Part of the rows lack a size; the others show once, few, many or a class for expanded clones.

>once|-|TRBV12-3/TRBV12-4|TRBJ2-5
TGTGCCAGCAGTTTCCCAGGGCGAGAGACCCAGTACTTC
CASSFPGRETQYF
>-|TRBD1|TRBV19|TRBJ1-1
TGTGCCAGTAGGCGACAGGGTTTAGGGACTGAAGCTTTCTTT
CASRRQGLGTEAFF
>-|-|TRBV2|TRBJ1-1
TGTGCCAGCAGTGAATACAGAGAGAACACTGAAGCTTTCTTT
CASSEYRENTEAFF
>-|-|TRBV6-5|TRBJ1-4
TGTGCCAGTGGACAGACGCCAACTAATGAAAAACTGTTTTTT
CASGQTPTNEKLFF
>-|TRBD2|TRBV7-9|TRBJ2-1
TGTGCCAGCAGTACTAGCGTTAGTTACAATGAGCAGTTCTTC
CASSTSVSYNEQFF
>-|TRBD1|TRBV25-1|TRBJ1-2
TGTGCCAGCAACGAGGGACAGGTCGGCTACACCTTC
CASNEGQVGYTF
>few|TRBD2|TRBV5-1|TRBJ2-7
TGCGCCAGCAGTCTAGCGGGAGGGCCGGATTCATTCTACGAGCAGTACTTC
CASSLAGGPDSFYEQYF
>-|TRBD1|TRBV29-1|TRBJ2-3
TGCAGCGTTGAGGGACAGGAGGTTAGGTATACGCAGTATTTT
CSVEGQEVRYTQYF
>-|TRBD1|TRBV13|TRBJ2-7
TGTGCCAGCAGCTTCTCCGGGACAGGGTCCTACGAGCAGTACTTC
CASSFSGTGSYEQYF
>few|-|TRBV4-1|TRBJ1-1
TGCGCCAGCAGCGTCCAAGCGGGAACTGAAGCTTTCTTT
CASSVQAGTEAFF
>-|-|TRBV3-1/TRBV3-2|TRBJ1-2
TGTGCCAGCAGCTACGAGGGCGACTACGGCTACACCTTC
CASSYEGDYGYTF
>-|-|TRBV7-9|TRBJ1-1
TGTGCCAGCAGCTTAGCTTCTTTGAGCACTGAAGCTTTCTTT
CASSLASLSTEAFF
>-|TRBD2|TRBV24-1|TRBJ2-3
TGTGCCACCAGTGACCTCGCGACTAGCGGGAGACCAGATACGCAGTATTTT
CATSDLATSGRPDTQYF
>-|-|TRBV27|TRBJ1-1
TGTGCCAGCAGTTTACGACAGAGGAACACTGAAGCTTTCTTT
CASSLRQRNTEAFF
>-|-|TRBV6-5|TRBJ2-2
TGTGCCAGCAGCGGCGGCACAGGGTTCACCGGGGAGCTGTTTTTT
CASSGGTGFTGELFF
>-|-|TRBV28|TRBJ2-7
TGTGCCAGCAGTTCCCCAGTCGAGCAGTACTTC
CASSSPVEQYF
>-|TRBD1|TRBV5-1|TRBJ2-7
TGCGCCAGCAGCCTGGGGGGACAGGGCTCCTACGAGCAGTACTTC
CASSLGGQGSYEQYF
>-|TRBD1|TRBV24-1|TRBJ2-3
TGTGCCACTTCACCTCTGGACAGGTCGATGGGTAACACAGATACGCAGTATTTT
CATSPLDRSMGNTDTQYF
>-|-|TRBV5-1|TRBJ1-1
TGCGCCAGCATGCACCCTGAGGACACTGAAGCTTTCTTT
CASMHPEDTEAFF
>few|-|TRBV20-1|TRBJ2-7
TGCAGTGCCCACACCAGAACCGAGCAGTACTTC
CSAHTRTEQYF
>few|TRBD1|TRBV2|TRBJ1-5
TGTGCCAGCAGGGGGACAGTCAATCAGCCCCAGCATTTT
CASRGTVNQPQHF
>-|-|TRBV30|TRBJ1-2
TGTGCCTGGAGTGTATTATCGTTAGGGGCGGATGGCTACACCTTC
CAWSVLSLGADGYTF
>-|TRBD2|TRBV27|TRBJ2-7
TGTGCCAGCAGTTTGGGGACTAACTACGAGCAGTACTTC
CASSLGTNYEQYF
>-|TRBD2|TRBV4-1|TRBJ2-5
TGCGCCAGCAGCTCCCGGGGGGACCAAGAGACCCAGTACTTC
CASSSRGDQETQYF
>-|TRBD2|TRBV4-2|TRBJ2-1
TGTGCCAGCAGCCAAGTAAGTACAGGGACTAGCGGGAGCCCCAATGAGCAGTTCTTC
CASSQVSTGTSGSPNEQFF
>-|TRBD2|TRBV5-5|TRBJ2-1
TGTGCCAGCAGCTTGATATTGACTAGCGGGGTTCGCGATGAGCAGTTCTTC
CASSLILTSGVRDEQFF
>once|TRBD2|TRBV24-1|TRBJ2-3
TGTGCCACCAGTGATTTGGTAGCGGGGCACACAGATACGCAGTATTTT
CATSDLVAGHTDTQYF
>few|-|TRBV19|TRBJ1-1
TGTGCCAGTATGGCGGGGAACACTGAAGCTTTCTTT
CASMAGNTEAFF
>-|TRBD1|TRBV4-3|TRBJ2-7
TGCGCCAGCAGCCACCCTCGGACAGGACCCTCCTACGAGCAGTACTTC
CASSHPRTGPSYEQYF
>-|TRBD2|TRBV19|TRBJ2-7
TGTGCCAGTACCGGGACTAGCGGGAGCGAGCAGTACTTC
CASTGTSGSEQYF
>-|-|TRBV30|TRBJ1-6
TGTGCCTGGAGGGATAAACAGGGTTCCTATAATTCACCCCTCCACTTT
CAWRDKQGSYNSPLHF
>-|-|TRBV30|TRBJ2-7
TGTGCCTGGACTCACAGCTCCTACGAGCAGTACTTC
CAWTHSSYEQYF
>-|TRBD1|TRBV7-8|TRBJ2-7
TGTGCCAGCAGCTTTTCCGGGACAGGGGCCTACGAGCAGTACTTC
CASSFSGTGAYEQYF
>-|TRBD2|TRBV7-9|TRBJ2-5
TGTGCCAGCAGCTTAGGCGGGAGGCATGAGACCCAGTACTTC
CASSLGGRHETQYF
>-|-|TRBV27|TRBJ1-1
TGTGCCAGCAGTTTATACAGGAACACTGAAGCTTTCTTT
CASSLYRNTEAFF
>-|TRBD1|TRBV29-1|TRBJ1-2
TGCAGCGTTGGGGACAGATTATATGGCTACACCTTC
CSVGDRLYGYTF